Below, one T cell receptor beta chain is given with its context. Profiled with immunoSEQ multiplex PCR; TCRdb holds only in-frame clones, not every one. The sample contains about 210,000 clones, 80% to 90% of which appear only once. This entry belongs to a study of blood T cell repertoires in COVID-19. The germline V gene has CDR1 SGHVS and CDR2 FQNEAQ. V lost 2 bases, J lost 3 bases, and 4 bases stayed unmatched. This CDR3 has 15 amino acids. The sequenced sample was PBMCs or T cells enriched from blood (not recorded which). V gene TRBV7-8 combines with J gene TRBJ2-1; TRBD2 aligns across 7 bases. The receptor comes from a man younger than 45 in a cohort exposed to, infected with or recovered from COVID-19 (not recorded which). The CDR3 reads CASSLPAGFYNEQFF. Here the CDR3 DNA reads TGTGCCAGCAGCTTACCAGCGGGGTTCTACAATGAGCAGTTCTTC.